This is a list of T cell receptor beta chains from one sample in a study of T cell repertoires in cytomegalovirus infection. The antigens for these receptors are not known. TCRdb fed the reads into MiXCR, producing one record per CDR3 protein. The table records around 900,000 distinct CDR3 sequences, more than 25% of them present only once. Sequenced here: cultured CD8+ T cells from PBMCs, sampled from culture after CMV antigen stimulation. These receptors were collected from a human donor in good health (CMV status not recorded). Some clones in this sample may be carry-over from other donors' samples. Both conserved end residues are part of each CDR3. Each record gives: D gene, clone size, V gene, J gene, CDR3 DNA, CDR3 protein. The D gene is left open where the match is weak. Not all rows give a size; the values are once, few, many and, for expanded clones, a class.

TRBD2,few,TRBV19,TRBJ2-6,TGTGCCAGTAATCGGGGGGTTGATGGGGCCAACGTCCTGACTTTC,CASNRGVDGANVLTF
NA,few,TRBV7-6,TRBJ1-5,TGTGCCAGCAGCTTAGAACCAGGGAGTAGCAATCAGCCCCAGCATTTT,CASSLEPGSSNQPQHF
NA,NA,TRBV7-9,TRBJ2-6,TGTGCCAGCAGCCGCCCGGACAGCGGGAACTTGTTATCTGGGGCCAACGTCCTGACTTTC,CASSRPDSGNLLSGANVLTF
TRBD1,few,TRBV6-6,TRBJ2-7,TGTGCCAGCAGTTACTCTCCCGACAGGGGGCTCTACGAGCAGTACTTC,CASSYSPDRGLYEQYF
NA,few,TRBV7-6,TRBJ2-7,TGTGCGGTTCTCGGCGGCGGGGCCTACGAGCAGTACTTC,CAVLGGGAYEQYF
NA,NA,TRBV7-9,TRBJ2-7,TGTGCCAGCAGCCCCCGTTACAGTTACGAGCAGTACTTC,CASSPRYSYEQYF
NA,NA,TRBV9,TRBJ1-4,TGTGCCAGCAGAGGGGTTGATGAAAAACTGTTTTTT,CASRGVDEKLFF
NA,NA,TRBV4-2,TRBJ1-1,TGTGCCAGCAGAGACAGATCCACTGAAGCTTTCTTT,CASRDRSTEAFF
NA,NA,TRBV9,TRBJ2-1,TGTGCCAGCAGCGAACTTGAGGCCACCTACTACAATGAGCAGTTCTTC,CASSELEATYYNEQFF
TRBD2,many,TRBV7-6,TRBJ2-5,TGTGCCAGCAGCCCCCAGACTAGCGGTGGGGAGACCCAGTACTTC,CASSPQTSGGETQYF
NA,NA,TRBV27,TRBJ1-1,TGTGCCAGCAGTCCAACGTGGGGGGCATTGAACACTGAAGCTTTCTTT,CASSPTWGALNTEAFF
TRBD2,many,TRBV7-3,TRBJ2-1,TGTGCCAGCAGCATAGCGGGGGGGATATACAATGAGCAGTTCTTC,CASSIAGGIYNEQFF
NA,NA,TRBV19,TRBJ2-6,TGTGCCAGTTCGCAGGGGAGGGGGGCCAACGTCCTGACTTTC,CASSQGRGANVLTF
NA,NA,TRBV18,TRBJ2-7,TGTGCCAGCTCACCCGTGGGAGGCACCTCTATCTACGAGCAGTACTTC,CASSPVGGTSIYEQYF
TRBD1,many,TRBV4-1,TRBJ2-7,TGCGCCAGCAGCCAGGACAGGAGCTCCTACGAGCAGTACTTC,CASSQDRSSYEQYF
NA,few,TRBV6-2/TRBV6-3,TRBJ2-1,TGTGCCAGCAGTTACTCGACTCTAGCAGGGTTACAAGCTTACAATGAGCAGTTCTTC,CASSYSTLAGLQAYNEQFF
TRBD1,NA,TRBV27,TRBJ2-3,TGTGCCAGCAGCTGGACAGGGGGCGCAGATACGCAGTATTTT,CASSWTGGADTQYF
TRBD1,few,TRBV19,TRBJ1-1,TGTGCCAGTAGTAACTCGGACAGGGATGCTTTCTTT,CASSNSDRDAFF
NA,NA,TRBV12-5,TRBJ2-1,TGTGCTAGTGCCTGGGGGGAGCGGTTTGACAATGAGCAGTTCTTC,CASAWGERFDNEQFF
NA,NA,TRBV6-5,TRBJ2-2,TGTGCCAGCAGTAGGGGGGGGCCTTACACCGGGGAGCTGTTTTTT,CASSRGGPYTGELFF
NA,few,TRBV28,TRBJ1-1,TGTGCCAGCAGTTCCACAGGGTTGGCGAACACTGAAGCTTTCTTT,CASSSTGLANTEAFF
TRBD1,NA,TRBV2,TRBJ2-5,TGTGCCAGCAGGGGGACAGTAGGATTACCAGAGACCCAGTACTTC,CASRGTVGLPETQYF
NA,few,TRBV7-9,TRBJ1-6,TGTGCCAGCAGCTTATCGGTTGTCGGGAATTCACCCCTCCACTTT,CASSLSVVGNSPLHF
NA,NA,TRBV7-4,TRBJ2-2,TGTGCCAGCAGCCCTAGGTCCTCCGGGGACACCGGGGAGCTGTTTTTT,CASSPRSSGDTGELFF
NA,many,TRBV7-3,TRBJ2-1,TGTGCCAGCAGCCCCCGCCAAGGCAATGAGCAGTTCTTC,CASSPRQGNEQFF
NA,NA,TRBV9,TRBJ2-5,TGTGCCAGCAGCGTAGATGCAGTCACCCAAGAGACCCAGTACTTC,CASSVDAVTQETQYF
NA,NA,TRBV9,TRBJ2-6,TGTGCCAGCAGCGTAGCACAGTCTGGGGCCAACGTCCTGACTTTC,CASSVAQSGANVLTF
NA,many,TRBV12-3/TRBV12-4,TRBJ1-1,TGTGCCAGCACCCTCAACACTGAAGCTTTCTTT,CASTLNTEAFF
NA,few,TRBV5-6,TRBJ2-5,TGTGCCAGCAGCTTCTACAGGGGCGGGGGAGAGACCCAGTACTTC,CASSFYRGGGETQYF
TRBD1,NA,TRBV19,TRBJ2-3,TGTGCCAGTAGTACGGACAGGGGCACAGATACGCAGTATTTT,CASSTDRGTDTQYF
NA,NA,TRBV15,TRBJ2-3,TGTGCCACCTCTCAGGCAGGGTGGATGGATACGCAGTATTTT,CATSQAGWMDTQYF
NA,NA,TRBV27,TRBJ1-1,TGTGCCAGCAGCCCCCGGACTTATCCGGACGCTGAAGCTTTCTTT,CASSPRTYPDAEAFF
NA,few,TRBV6-1,TRBJ1-3,TGTGCCAGCTACGTGACAGGATACTCTGGAAACACCATATATTTT,CASYVTGYSGNTIYF
TRBD2,NA,TRBV7-9,TRBJ2-5,TGTGCCAGCAGCTTGGGCGGGGGGCCCGTAGAGACCCAGTACTTC,CASSLGGGPVETQYF
NA,NA,TRBV6-2/TRBV6-3,TRBJ2-2,TGTGCCAGCAGGGGACAACCGTCAACCGGGGAGCTGTTTTTT,CASRGQPSTGELFF
NA,many,TRBV19,TRBJ1-1,TGTGCCAGTAGTATAGTGGCAGCGAACACTGAAGCTTTCTTT,CASSIVAANTEAFF
NA,few,TRBV3-1,TRBJ1-1,TGTGCCAGCAGCCAAGTGGAAGGGGTTACTGAAGCTTTCTTT,CASSQVEGVTEAFF
TRBD2,NA,TRBV12-3/TRBV12-4,TRBJ2-3,TGTGCCAGCAGGAAAGCGGGGTTTACAGATACGCAGTATTTT,CASRKAGFTDTQYF
TRBD2,NA,TRBV5-4,TRBJ2-3,TGTGCCAGCAGCCCAAGGACTAGTCCCCAGACAGATACGCAGTATTTT,CASSPRTSPQTDTQYF
NA,few,TRBV5-1,TRBJ2-1,TGCGCCAGTAAAGGGGCGGGCAATGAGCAGTTCTTC,CASKGAGNEQFF
NA,many,TRBV7-6,TRBJ1-5,TGTGCCAGCACCTCACGTGGGAGGGATAACAATCAGCCCCAGCATTTT,CASTSRGRDNNQPQHF
NA,few,TRBV5-6,TRBJ1-5,TGTGCCAGCAGCTTGGCAGGGACACCCCAAGAGCCCCAGCATTTT,CASSLAGTPQEPQHF
NA,NA,TRBV7-6,TRBJ2-5,TGTGCCAGCATCCCGTGGGGGGGCCTCACGTACCAAGAGACCCAGTACTTC,CASIPWGGLTYQETQYF
TRBD1,NA,TRBV7-9,TRBJ1-3,TGTGCCAGCAGCACAACAAAGACCGGGACAGCCTCCAGGCTCTCTGGAAACACCATATATTTT,CASSTTKTGTASRLSGNTIYF
NA,few,TRBV5-5,TRBJ1-1,TGTGCCAGCAGTTGGGGCAAGAACACTGAAGCTTTCTTT,CASSWGKNTEAFF
NA,NA,TRBV14,TRBJ1-2,TGTGCCAGCAGCCAAGAAAGGGTTAACTATGGCTACACCTTC,CASSQERVNYGYTF
NA,many,TRBV7-6,TRBJ1-1,TGTGCCAGCAGCAGAAGCGCGGCGTTGAACACTGAAGCTTTCTTT,CASSRSAALNTEAFF
NA,NA,TRBV29-1,TRBJ2-3,TGCAGCGTTGAAGACCTCGGTCCCCCAGATACGCAGTATTTT,CSVEDLGPPDTQYF
NA,NA,TRBV7-2,TRBJ1-1,TGTGCCAGCAGCTTAGACTTTGACACTGAAGCTTTCTTT,CASSLDFDTEAFF
NA,NA,TRBV4-1,TRBJ1-1,TGCGCCAGCAGCCAAGACTTCTCGACTGAAGCTTTCTTT,CASSQDFSTEAFF
NA,few,TRBV7-9,TRBJ2-1,TGTGCCAGCGGCGACAGGTTCTCCTACAATGAGCAGTTCTTC,CASGDRFSYNEQFF
TRBD1,NA,TRBV24-1,TRBJ2-7,TGTGCCACCAGTGACTCCGGGACAGCCTACGAGCAGTACTTC,CATSDSGTAYEQYF
TRBD2,NA,TRBV6-6,TRBJ2-4,TGTGCCAGCAGTTACTCTTTGACTAGCGGGGGGACAAGAAACATTCAGTACTTC,CASSYSLTSGGTRNIQYF